The 14 T cell receptor beta chains listed next were all sequenced from one sample in a study of CD8+ T cells in alopecia areata. Using CD4, CD8alpha, NKG2D, NKG2ACE and other markers, pooled cutaneous lymph node cells were sorted. Extracted RNA was reverse transcribed into cDNA, the sequencing template. Generated by immunoSEQ multiplex PCR, the TCRdb table keeps only in-frame clones and is missing some. The repertoire shows approximately 300,000 clones, none seen only once; the top ten take about 1.2%. Sequencing was performed on CD4+ T cells sorted from a lymph node. The receptors were sampled from a C3H/HeJ mouse with alopecia areata. The MHC haplotype recorded for the strain is H2-k.

This clone occurred a few times. The germline and genes are mouse ones. Read sequence stops 4 residues before the CDR3 end, and the germline J gene provides the missing end. The chain has TRBV13-2 and TRBJ1-2, with D perhaps TRBD1 (6 bases). This CDR3 contains 13 residues. The germline CDR1 and CDR2 sequences are NNHNN and SYGAGS (reference sequence). The CDR3: CASGDLQGPDYTF. The covered CDR3 bases are TGTGCCAGCGGTGACCTACAGGGCCCC.

Points on this clone: All gene names here are mouse names. The read ends 4 residues shy of where the CDR3 ends; the end is completed using the germline J gene. The sample carries other DNA sequences with the same CDR3. V usage is TRBV19 and J usage is TRBJ2-7, with 8 nucleotides matching TRBD2. This CDR3 spans 14 amino acids. The V gene's germline CDR1 is FNHDT and CDR2 SITEND (reference sequence). V shed 5 bases and J 0 bases; nucleotides not matched to a gene: 4. The chain's CDR3 is CASSHWGSSYEQYF. CDR3 DNA, as far as it was read: TGTGCCAGCAGCCACTGGGGGAGCTCCTAT.

This clone turned up a few times. Genes and germline are mouse. The DNA ends 4 residues before the CDR3 does, and the rest of the CDR3 is filled in from the germline J gene. This chain joins TRBV5 and TRBJ2-1, with 8 bases lining up with TRBD1. The CDR3 is made up of 15 amino acids. The V gene end was trimmed by 3 bases and the J gene end by 3 bases; junction bases not matched to a gene: 4. Germline V gene sequence: CDR1 LGHNA, CDR2 YNLKQL (reference sequence). Incomplete CDR3 DNA: TGTGCCAGCAGCCACCCGGGACAGGCCTATGCT. It yields the protein CASSHPGQAYA. The entire CDR3 sequence reads CASSHPGQAYAEQFF.

This clone was detected only a few times. Gene labels here are mouse ones. The sequenced fragment ends 4 residues before the CDR3 boundary, so the rest is inferred from the germline J gene. V is TRBV13-1 and J is TRBJ2-4, with D possibly being TRBD1 (6 bases). The V gene's germline CDR1 is NSHNY and CDR2 SYGAGN. This CDR3 spans 13 amino acids. Trimming cost V 5 bases and J 2 bases, with 9 bases left between them. CDR3 loop: CASSHRVQNTLYF. The sequenced part of the CDR3 DNA is TGTGCCAGCAGCCACAGGGTTCAAAAC.

A note on this clone: Gene names follow the mouse nomenclature. Incomplete CDR3 DNA: TGCACCTGCAGTGCAGGGACAACCTCAAACTCC. Encoded protein: CTCSAGTTSNS. The CDR3 as a whole reads CTCSAGTTSNSDYTF. The chain employs TRBV1 and TRBJ1-2, with D perhaps TRBD1 (5 bases). The missing CDR3 end, 4 residues past where the read stops, is filled in from the germline J gene. Germline V gene sequence: CDR1 NSQYPW, CDR2 LRSPGD (reference sequence). The V and J ends lost 1 base and 0 bases respectively, with 9 bases between them. The CDR3 is 15 amino acids.

About this clone itself: Gene names denote mouse genes. The CDR3 extends 4 residues past the end of the read, so its final part is completed from the germline J gene. Additional DNA sequences in this sample encode the identical CDR3. The genes are TRBV1 and TRBJ2-3; 10 nucleotides line up with TRBD2. The CDR3 loop spans 15 amino acids. Trimming removed 3 bases from V and 0 bases from J; junction bases left unmatched: 0. Looked up from germline, CDR1 is NSQYPW and CDR2 is LRSPGD (reference sequence). The DNA read from the CDR3 is TGCACCTGCAGTGCGGGACTGGGGAGTGCAGAA. Translation gives CTCSAGLGSAE. The whole CDR3 sequence reads CTCSAGLGSAETLYF.

Regarding this clone: Germline and genes here are mouse. The CDR3 end falls 4 residues outside the read, so it is completed with the germline J gene. The sample carries other DNA sequences with the same CDR3. V is TRBV19 and J is TRBJ2-3; 10 nucleotides agree with TRBD1. Trimming cost V 5 bases and J 0 bases; bases outside gene matches: 6. Germline V gene lookup returns CDR1 FNHDT and CDR2 SITEND (reference sequence). This CDR3 is built from 16 residues. CDR3 DNA (partial): TGTGCCAGCAGCCCCCGGGACAGGGGTAGTGCAGAA. This sequence encodes CASSPRDRGSAE. The full CDR3 protein reads CASSPRDRGSAETLYF.

This clone was observed a few times. Gene names and germline match the mouse. Read sequence stops 3 residues before the CDR3 end, and the germline J gene provides the missing end. This same CDR3 is encoded by further DNA sequences in the sample. This chain links TRBV1 with TRBJ1-6, with 7 positions matching TRBD1. TRBJ1-6 is given ORF status, its function remaining uncertain. Germline V gives CDR1 NSQYPW, CDR2 LRSPGD (reference sequence). The CDR3 covers 15 residues. The V and J ends lost 2 bases and 3 bases, in that order; junction bases with no gene match: 1. The sequenced CDR3 bases are TGCACCTGCAGTGCACCAGGGGGCTATAATTCGCCC. Residues: CTCSAPGGYNSP. In full, the CDR3 is CTCSAPGGYNSPLYF.

With respect to this clone: Germline and genes here are mouse. The CDR3 is cut off 4 residues early in the read; its end comes from the germline J gene. V gene TRBV13-2 combines with J gene TRBJ2-1, with 11 bases that match TRBD2. This CDR3 is 17 amino acids long. Trimming at V came to 2 bases and at J to 0 bases, leaving 4 bases not matched to a gene. Germline CDR1 is NNHNN and CDR2 is SYGAGS (reference sequence). CDR3 amino acids: CASGEMTGGVNYAEQFF. The covered CDR3 bases are TGTGCCAGCGGTGAAATGACTGGGGGGGTTAACTATGCT.

This clone turned up a few times. Each gene name is a mouse one. The CDR3 end lies 4 residues beyond the end of the read and is filled in from the germline J gene. Other DNA sequences from this sample encode an identical CDR3 as well. V gene TRBV5 combines with J gene TRBJ1-2; TRBD1 agrees at 8 bases. In germline, CDR1 is LGHNA, CDR2 YNLKQL (reference sequence). This CDR3 is built from 14 residues. Losses at the gene ends were 4 bases for V and 2 bases for J; bases not matched to a gene: 3. Partial CDR3 DNA: TGTGCCAGCAGCCTGACAGGGGCGAACTCC. It is translated as CASSLTGANS. The entire CDR3 reads CASSLTGANSDYTF.

To note about this clone: Each gene name is a mouse one. Read sequence stops 4 residues before the CDR3 end, and the germline J gene provides the missing end. The chain recombines TRBV19 with TRBJ2-7; 8 bases map to TRBD2. The junction had 1 base not matched to a gene; V was cut back by 2 bases and J by 3 bases. The CDR3 is 13 residues long. Germline V gives CDR1 FNHDT, CDR2 SITEND (reference sequence). CDR3 protein: CASSMGLDYEQYF. CDR3 DNA (partial): TGTGCCAGCAGTATGGGACTGGACTAT.

This clone was picked up a small number of times. Gene names refer to mouse genes. This CDR3 is also generated by other DNA sequences in the sample. CDR3 loop: CTCSAQGGANSDYTF. Incomplete CDR3 DNA: TGCACCTGCAGTGCTCAGGGGGGAGCAAACTCC. The chain has TRBV1 and TRBJ1-2; 7 bases line up with TRBD1. Coverage ceases 4 residues before the CDR3 finishes, and the germline J gene fills in the end. Germline V gene lookup returns CDR1 NSQYPW and CDR2 LRSPGD (reference sequence). This CDR3 comprises 15 residues. The J segment lost 0 bases and the V segment lost 3 bases, leaving 4 bases of the junction unmatched.

The table lists this clone with a few counts. Genes and germline are mouse. The CDR3 end is not reached by the read, which stops 4 residues before it; the germline J gene fills it in. This chain links TRBV5 with TRBJ2-3, with 12 bases fitting TRBD2. This CDR3 comprises 17 residues. V gave up 1 base and J gave up 2 bases; unmatched junction bases: 4. CDR1 LGHNA and CDR2 YNLKQL come from the germline V gene (reference sequence). CDR3 DNA (partial): TGTGCCAGCAGCCAAGCGGACTGGGGGGGGAATGCAGAA. As protein: CASSQADWGGNAE. The entire CDR3 protein reads CASSQADWGGNAETLYF.

About this clone: Gene names are mouse gene names. The missing CDR3 end, 4 residues past where the read stops, is filled in from the germline J gene. The rearrangement uses TRBV19 and TRBJ2-1; 9 bases are shared with TRBD1. Trimming took 4 bases from V and 0 from J; bases not matched to a gene: 2. CDR1 is FNHDT and CDR2 is SITEND in the germline V gene (reference sequence). The CDR3 extends over 15 amino acids. The CDR3 DNA, read in part, is TGTGCCAGCAGTCGACAGGGGGTTAACTATGCT. Translating it yields CASSRQGVNYA. The whole CDR3 is CASSRQGVNYAEQFF.